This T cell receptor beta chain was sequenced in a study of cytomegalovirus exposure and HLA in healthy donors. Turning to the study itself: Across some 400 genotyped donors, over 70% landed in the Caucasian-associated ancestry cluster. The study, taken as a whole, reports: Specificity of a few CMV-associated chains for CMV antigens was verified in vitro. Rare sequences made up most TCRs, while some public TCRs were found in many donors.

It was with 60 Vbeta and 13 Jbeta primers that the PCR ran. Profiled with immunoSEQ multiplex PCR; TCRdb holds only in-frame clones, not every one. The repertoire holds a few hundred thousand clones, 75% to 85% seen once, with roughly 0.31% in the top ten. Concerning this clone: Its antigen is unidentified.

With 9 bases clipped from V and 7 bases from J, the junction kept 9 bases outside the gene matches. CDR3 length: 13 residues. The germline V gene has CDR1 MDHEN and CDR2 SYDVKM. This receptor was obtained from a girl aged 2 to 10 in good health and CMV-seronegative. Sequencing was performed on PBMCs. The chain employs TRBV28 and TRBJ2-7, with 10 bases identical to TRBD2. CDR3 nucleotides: TGTGCCAGTACCAGCGGGGGGGCGCGGGAGCAGTACTTC. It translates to CASTSGGAREQYF.